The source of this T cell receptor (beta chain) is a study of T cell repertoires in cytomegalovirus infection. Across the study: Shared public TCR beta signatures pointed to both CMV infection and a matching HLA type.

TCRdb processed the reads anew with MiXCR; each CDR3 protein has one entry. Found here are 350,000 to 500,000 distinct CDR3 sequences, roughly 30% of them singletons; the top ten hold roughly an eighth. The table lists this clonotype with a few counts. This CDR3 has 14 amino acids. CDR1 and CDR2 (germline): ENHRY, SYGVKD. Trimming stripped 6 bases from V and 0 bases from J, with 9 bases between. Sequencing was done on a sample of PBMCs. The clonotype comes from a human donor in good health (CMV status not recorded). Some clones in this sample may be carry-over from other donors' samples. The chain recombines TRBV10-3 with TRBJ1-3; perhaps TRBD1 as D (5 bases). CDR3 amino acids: CAIRGPSSGNTIYF. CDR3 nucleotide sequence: TGTGCCATCAGGGGGCCCAGCTCTGGAAACACCATATATTTT.